Listed below are T cell receptor beta chains from one sample, sequenced in a study of blood T cell repertoires in COVID-19. Profiling relied on immunoSEQ multiplex PCR, and the TCRdb table lists in-frame clones only, not all of them. The repertoire holds approximately 300,000 clones, with about 85% as singletons. The material sequenced was peripheral blood. These receptors were collected from a human donor with COVID-19, enrolled during active disease. The donor label of this sample is uncertain. CDR3s include the opening cysteine and the closing phenylalanine or tryptophan. D genes are given only for firm matches. A clone size is listed for some rows: how often the clone was seen (once, few, many), or a class if it is expanded.

clone_size d_call j_call v_call cdr3_nt cdr3_aa
. TRBD1 TRBJ2-7 TRBV6-6 TGTGCCAGCAGTTATAGGGACAGAATCTACGAGCAGTACTTC CASSYRDRIYEQYF
. TRBD2 TRBJ2-3 TRBV7-9 TGTGCTACTAGCGTTGGAGGGGCAGATACGCAGTATTTT CATSVGGADTQYF
few . TRBJ2-3 TRBV28 TGTGCCAGCAGTCCGGAGACCCCCTATAGCACAGATACGCAGTATTTT CASSPETPYSTDTQYF
. . TRBJ1-3 TRBV3-1/TRBV3-2 TGTGCCAGCAGCCAAGGGGCAGGGGACCTCTCTGGAAACACCATATATTTT CASSQGAGDLSGNTIYF
. . TRBJ2-7 TRBV29-1 TGCAGCGCCTTGACTTTCGCGGTCGGCAGGGCCTACGAGCAGTACTTC CSALTFAVGRAYEQYF
. TRBD1 TRBJ1-5 TRBV11-2 TGTGCCAGCAGCTTGGACAGGGGCAATCAGCCCCAGCATTTT CASSLDRGNQPQHF
. . TRBJ2-3 TRBV5-6 TGTGCCAGCAGCTTGTTGTACAGAAGCACAGATACGCAGTATTTT CASSLLYRSTDTQYF
. . TRBJ2-6 TRBV6-6 TGTGCCAGCACACCTAAGTTCAACGTCCTGACTTTC CASTPKFNVLTF
. TRBD2 TRBJ2-1 TRBV28 TGTGCCAGCTACCCGGGGGGACTAGCGCTGGGGCGGCAGTTCTTC CASYPGGLALGRQFF
. . TRBJ1-1 TRBV6-5 TGTGCCAGCAGTTACTCGATCGGGGAGACTGAAGCTTTCTTT CASSYSIGETEAFF
. TRBD2 TRBJ2-7 TRBV11-2 TGTGCCAGCAGCTTAGCCGTTGGAGCGGGAGGTCGCTCCTACGAGCAGTACTTC CASSLAVGAGGRSYEQYF
. . TRBJ1-1 TRBV10-3 TGTGCCACCGAACCGACAGGGAACACTGAAGCTTTCTTT CATEPTGNTEAFF
. . TRBJ1-5 TRBV6-1 TGTGCCAGCAGTGTAAATTCGGACACTTATAGCAATCAGCCCCAGCATTTT CASSVNSDTYSNQPQHF
. TRBD2 TRBJ2-7 TRBV7-2 TGTGCCAGCAGCTTAAGGGGGACTAGCTCCTACGAGCAGTACTTC CASSLRGTSSYEQYF
. TRBD2 TRBJ2-5 TRBV5-1 TGCGCCAGCAGCCCCTACCCGGGAGGGCAAGAGACCCAGTACTTC CASSPYPGGQETQYF
. . TRBJ2-7 TRBV29-1 TGCAGCGTTGCCCCGACCAGCGACTCCTACGAGCAGTACTTC CSVAPTSDSYEQYF
. . TRBJ1-6 TRBV28 TGTGCCAGCAGTATTCCCCTACAGGCCCTCACCCTCCACTTT CASSIPLQALTLHF
many . TRBJ1-2 TRBV6-5 TGTGCCAGCAGTTACTCCCCCCGTACAGGGCAAGGCTACACCTTC CASSYSPRTGQGYTF
. . TRBJ1-1 TRBV18 TGTGCCAGCTCACCCCCCACTAGGGTGAACACTGAAGCTTTCTTT CASSPPTRVNTEAFF
. . TRBJ1-5 TRBV6-2/TRBV6-3 TGTGCCAGCAGTTATCGGGAGGGCAGCAATCAGCCCCAGCATTTT CASSYREGSNQPQHF
. TRBD2 TRBJ2-7 TRBV2 TGTGCCAGCAGTGGATACGGCGGGAGGTACGAGCAGTACTTC CASSGYGGRYEQYF
few TRBD1 TRBJ2-7 TRBV7-3 TGTGCCAGCAGCCCCGCTCCTTCCGGGACAGGGGCCCACGAGCAGTACTTC CASSPAPSGTGAHEQYF
. TRBD1 TRBJ1-2 TRBV2 TGTGCCAGCGGTCTAACAGGGGAATGGGGCTACACCTTC CASGLTGEWGYTF
. TRBD2 TRBJ2-3 TRBV19 TGTGCCAGTAGTCGACCGTACACTAGCGGGGGCACAGATACGCAGTATTTT CASSRPYTSGGTDTQYF
. TRBD2 TRBJ2-3 TRBV28 TGTGCCAGCAGTCCCGCCCTAGCGGGAGCAGCAGATACGCAGTATTTT CASSPALAGAADTQYF
. . TRBJ2-2 TRBV9 TGTGCCAGCAGTGACAGTCTGAGGACCGGGGAGCTGTTTTTT CASSDSLRTGELFF
. . TRBJ1-1 TRBV28 TGTGCCAGCAGCCCAGGCGGAGGGAACACTGAAGCTTTCTTT CASSPGGGNTEAFF
. . TRBJ1-5 TRBV28 TGTGCCAGCAGTCGGGTCAATCAGCCCCAGCATTTT CASSRVNQPQHF
. . TRBJ1-6 TRBV11-2 TGTGCCAGCAGCTTCGGCGGGAGCTCCTATAATTCACCCCTCCACTTT CASSFGGSSYNSPLHF
. . TRBJ2-2 TRBV28 TGTGCCAGCAGTTGGCCGCGGGAAAACACCGGGGAGCTGTTTTTT CASSWPRENTGELFF
. TRBD2 TRBJ2-5 TRBV29-1 TGCAGCGTTGGCCCCCTATCGGGGGGAGAGACCCAGTACTTC CSVGPLSGGETQYF
. . TRBJ2-3 TRBV20-1 TGCAGTGCTAGTGGGCCTAGCGTGGTGACAGATACGCAGTATTTT CSASGPSVVTDTQYF
. TRBD2 TRBJ2-1 TRBV6-5 TGTGCCAGCAGTTTTCGGGCGCGGGAGAAAGTTGAGCAGTTCTTC CASSFRAREKVEQFF
few . TRBJ2-2 TRBV5-1 TGCGCCAGCAGCTTGGAAGGGGCCGGGGAGCTGTTTTTT CASSLEGAGELFF
. . TRBJ1-1 TRBV7-2 TGTGCCAGCATCCTCCCGCGACGGGGGAACACTGAAGCTTTCTTT CASILPRRGNTEAFF
few . TRBJ1-3 TRBV29-1 TGCAGCGTTGTCGGGACAAACTCTGGAAACACCATATATTTT CSVVGTNSGNTIYF
. TRBD1 TRBJ1-3 TRBV7-8 TGTGCCAGCAGCCGAGACAGGGTGTCTGGAAACACCATATATTTT CASSRDRVSGNTIYF
. . TRBJ2-3 TRBV19 TGTGCCAGTAGTACTCTAGCGGATACGCAGTATTTT CASSTLADTQYF